These T cell receptor beta chains were read from a single sample in a study of T cells in Graves' hyperthyroidism and ophthalmopathy. TCRdb called the multiplex PCR reads again in MiXCR, with one record for every CDR3 protein. The table includes about 98,000 distinct CDR3 sequences, 35% to 45% detected once. Sequencing used peripheral blood or thyroid tissue (not recorded which). Every receptor here comes from a woman under 40 with Graves' hyperthyroidism. Each CDR3 is given with its conserved first and last residue. Each record gives: V gene, clone size, J gene, D gene, CDR3 protein, CDR3 DNA. A D gene is named only where the DNA matches it firmly. A row's size may be missing; if present it is once, few, many or a size class.

TRBV29-1,-,TRBJ2-2,TRBD1,CSVGGQGTGELFF,TGCAGCGTCGGAGGACAGGGCACCGGGGAGCTGTTTTTT
TRBV2,many,TRBJ1-5,TRBD1,CASAFGQGHGNQPQHF,TGTGCCAGCGCCTTCGGACAGGGGCACGGCAATCAGCCCCAGCATTTT
TRBV5-8,many,TRBJ1-1,-,CASSSQGDEAFF,TGTGCCAGCAGCTCACAGGGCGATGAAGCTTTCTTT
TRBV7-9,-,TRBJ1-2,TRBD1,CASSPPPGQGEGYTF,TGTGCCAGCAGCCCCCCCCCGGGACAGGGTGAAGGCTACACCTTC
TRBV24-1,-,TRBJ2-7,TRBD1,CATSEAGTGPGDLNEQYF,TGTGCCACCAGTGAGGCCGGGACAGGCCCGGGCGATTTGAACGAGCAGTACTTC
TRBV24-1,-,TRBJ1-5,TRBD1,CATRDRSGAGNQPQHF,TGTGCCACCCGGGACAGGAGCGGAGCGGGCAATCAGCCCCAGCATTTT
TRBV11-2,many,TRBJ1-5,-,CASSSVRDNQPQHF,TGTGCCAGCAGCTCAGTCAGGGACAATCAGCCCCAGCATTTT
TRBV28,many,TRBJ1-2,-,CASTETTYGYTF,TGTGCCAGCACCGAGACCACCTATGGCTACACCTTC
TRBV7-9,many,TRBJ2-7,TRBD2,CASSLITSGRTHEQYF,TGTGCCAGCAGCTTAATCACTAGCGGGAGGACCCACGAGCAGTACTTC
TRBV10-2,many,TRBJ1-1,-,CASSEYQGGRAEAFF,TGCGCCAGCAGTGAGTACCAGGGAGGAAGGGCTGAAGCTTTCTTT
TRBV10-3,-,TRBJ1-1,-,CAITRGATEAFF,TGTGCCATCACCAGGGGAGCCACTGAAGCTTTCTTT
TRBV20-1,once,TRBJ2-2,TRBD2,CSAPTGLAGGRNTGELFF,TGCAGTGCTCCGACGGGACTAGCGGGAGGGCGGAACACCGGGGAGCTGTTTTTT
TRBV12-3/TRBV12-4,many,TRBJ1-4,-,CASTVRSGSNEKLFF,TGTGCCAGCACCGTACGGTCGGGGTCAAATGAAAAACTGTTTTTT
TRBV7-3,many,TRBJ1-1,-,CASSLWDNTEAFF,TGTGCCAGCAGCTTATGGGACAACACTGAAGCTTTCTTT
TRBV7-9,-,TRBJ2-7,TRBD2,CASSPGTSSYEKYF,TGTGCCAGCTCACCCGGGACTAGCTCCTACGAGAAGTACTTC
TRBV10-3,-,TRBJ2-7,-,CAISDLDSRTYEQYF,TGTGCCATCAGTGACTTGGACAGCCGTACCTACGAGCAGTACTTC
TRBV14,many,TRBJ1-1,-,CASSLLWNTEAFF,TGTGCCAGCAGCCTCCTTTGGAACACTGAAGCTTTCTTT
TRBV6-6,many,TRBJ1-5,-,CASSRAAGDQPQHF,TGTGCCAGCAGCCGAGCTGCGGGGGATCAGCCCCAGCATTTT
TRBV7-3,many,TRBJ2-2,TRBD2,CASSLGRATGELFF,TGTGCCAGCAGCTTGGGGAGGGCGACCGGGGAGCTGTTTTTT
TRBV7-3,many,TRBJ1-6,TRBD1,CASSRQGNYNSPLHF,TGTGCCAGCAGCAGACAGGGGAACTATAATTCACCCCTCCACTTT
TRBV6-5,many,TRBJ2-7,-,CASSYGRTYEQYF,TGTGCCAGCAGTTACGGGAGAACCTACGAGCAGTACTTC
TRBV12-3/TRBV12-4,-,TRBJ2-5,TRBD2,CASSSTGLAGGETQYF,TGTGCCAGCAGTTCCACGGGACTAGCAGGCGGGGAGACCCAGTACTTC
TRBV2,many,TRBJ1-5,-,CASSDRRRFNQPQHF,TGTGCCAGCAGTGATCGCCGGAGATTTAATCAGCCCCAGCATTTT
TRBV2,many,TRBJ2-7,-,CASSGEFGMNEQYF,TGTGCCAGCAGTGGGGAATTCGGGATGAACGAGCAGTACTTC
TRBV20-1,-,TRBJ2-5,TRBD2,CSVLRTSAETQYF,TGTAGTGTCCTACGGACTAGCGCGGAGACCCAGTACTTC
TRBV7-2,many,TRBJ1-1,TRBD1,CASSLMAGGLNTEAFF,TGTGCCAGCAGCTTAATGGCAGGGGGATTGAACACTGAAGCTTTCTTT
TRBV20-1,-,TRBJ1-6,TRBD1,CSRRLAGQGNSPLHF,TGCAGTCGACGACTTGCGGGACAGGGCAATTCACCCCTCCACTTT
TRBV10-3,-,TRBJ2-5,TRBD1,CASSGGTGPQETQYF,TGTGCCAGCAGTGGAGGGACAGGGCCCCAAGAGACCCAGTACTTC
TRBV12-3/TRBV12-4,many,TRBJ1-2,-,CASKRTETLGF,TGTGCCAGCAAACGGACGGAGACGTTGGGTTTC
TRBV24-1,many,TRBJ2-2,-,CATSDLKSGVTGELFF,TGTGCCACCAGTGATTTGAAGTCAGGGGTCACCGGGGAGCTGTTTTTT
TRBV6-1,many,TRBJ2-7,-,CASSDYGEQYF,TGTGCCAGCAGTGACTACGGCGAGCAGTACTTC
TRBV4-1,many,TRBJ1-6,-,CASSQDRGGYNSPLHF,TGCGCCAGCAGCCAAGATCGGGGCGGTTATAATTCACCCCTCCACTTT
TRBV20-1,-,TRBJ2-3,TRBD2,CSAERLAGATDTQYF,TGCAGTGCTGAGAGACTAGCGGGAGCCACAGATACGCAGTATTTT
TRBV10-3,-,TRBJ2-7,TRBD2,CAISFSGLGEQYF,TGTGCCATCAGCTTTAGCGGGCTAGGGGAGCAGTACTTC
TRBV28,many,TRBJ1-1,-,CASSLVPMNTEAFF,TGTGCCAGCAGTTTGGTACCGATGAACACTGAAGCTTTCTTT
TRBV28,-,TRBJ2-7,-,CAGSFTVTYEQYF,TGTGCCGGCAGTTTCACGGTAACCTACGAGCAGTACTTC
TRBV3-1,many,TRBJ2-2,-,CASSPLGSNTGELFF,TGTGCCAGCAGCCCCCTAGGTTCAAACACCGGGGAGCTGTTTTTT
TRBV15,-,TRBJ2-7,-,CATSRDSSYEQYF,TGTGCCACCAGCAGAGATTCGTCATACGAGCAGTACTTC
TRBV6-5,many,TRBJ2-3,-,CASRPLASDTDTQYF,TGTGCCAGCAGACCTCTAGCTTCCGACACAGATACGCAGTATTTT
TRBV7-9,-,TRBJ1-5,-,CASSFGQGFGQPQHF,TGTGCCAGCAGCTTTGGTCAGGGGTTTGGGCAGCCCCAGCATTTT
TRBV28,many,TRBJ2-3,TRBD2,CASSTIAGQLADTQYF,TGTGCCAGCAGTACTATAGCGGGGCAACTCGCAGATACGCAGTATTTT
TRBV6-6,-,TRBJ2-2,-,CASSMGHTNTGELFF,TGTGCCAGCAGTATGGGACACACGAACACCGGGGAGCTGTTTTTT
TRBV29-1,-,TRBJ1-2,-,CSVPGHLNYGYTF,TGCAGCGTTCCGGGACATTTAAACTATGGCTACACCTTC
TRBV7-8,many,TRBJ2-3,TRBD1,CASSSWTGGTDTQYF,TGTGCCAGCAGCTCTTGGACAGGAGGCACAGATACGCAGTATTTT
TRBV12-3/TRBV12-4,-,TRBJ2-6,-,CASRAGANVLTF,TGTGCCAGCAGAGCCGGGGCCAACGTCCTGACTTTC
TRBV24-1,medium-sized,TRBJ1-2,-,CATSDSPHYGYTF,TGTGCCACCAGTGACTCCCCCCACTATGGCTACACCTTC
TRBV9,-,TRBJ2-1,-,CASSGVPYNEQFF,TGTGCCAGCAGCGGAGTTCCCTACAATGAGCAGTTCTTC
TRBV7-2,-,TRBJ2-5,TRBD2,CASSSRLAETQYF,TGTGCCAGCAGCTCCCGACTAGCGGAGACCCAGTACTTC
TRBV7-2,many,TRBJ2-3,TRBD2,CASSFGLAGSLSQYF,TGTGCCAGCAGCTTTGGCCTAGCGGGGAGCCTATCGCAGTATTTT